A selection of T cell receptor beta chains follows, all from one sample in a study of vaccination and CD4 T cells after COVID-19. TCRdb analysed the PCR reads with MiXCR anew, one entry per CDR3 protein. The sample lists fewer than 13,000 distinct CDR3 sequences; approximately 66% were seen once. These receptors are not linked to any known antigen. Sequenced sample: CD4+ T cells from blood, cultured in vitro. The origin of the receptors is a human donor who had recovered from COVID-19. Each CDR3 is given with its conserved first and last residue.

TRBV5-1,CASSLDPGEQYF
TRBV7-9,CASSLVSGRLNGYTF
TRBV5-4,CASSPRDVGYGYTF
TRBV5-6,CASSFNSDEQYF
TRBV4-3,CASSRSAGGADGNTIYF
TRBV10-1,CASSRGGSYEQYF
TRBV20-1,CSTVKENGNTIYF
TRBV2,CASSPGHYTDTQYF
TRBV15,CATSRDIRGAAYEQYF
TRBV6-5,CASSYRGVGTEAFF
TRBV19,CASGTGYSNQPQHF